The rows below give T cell receptor beta chains drawn from one sample of a study of blood T cell repertoires in COVID-19. TCRdb keeps only in-frame clones here, not all; method: immunoSEQ multiplex PCR. The sample lists 30,000 to 40,000 clones, around 90% seen once, with roughly 21% in the top ten. Source material: peripheral blood. These receptors were taken from a man aged 55-75 years with acute or convalescent COVID-19. Each CDR3 is given with its conserved first and last residue. The order of the fields is D gene, J gene, CDR3 length, V gene, clone size, CDR3 DNA, CDR3 protein. The D gene is left open where the match is weak. Where a row states a size, it is once, few, many or the class of an expanded clone; other rows omit it.

NA TRBJ2-3 14 TRBV10-3 NA TGTGCCATCATCCACCGACTAGTAGCAGATACGCAGTATTTT CAIIHRLVADTQYF
NA TRBJ1-4 17 TRBV5-1 NA TGCGCCAGCAGCTTGGATATAGGCAGCGCTGGAGGTGAAAAACTGTTTTTT CASSLDIGSAGGEKLFF
NA TRBJ2-1 15 TRBV6-5 NA TGTGCCAGCAGTTACTCGGACAGCTCCTACAATGAGCAGTTCTTC CASSYSDSSYNEQFF
NA TRBJ1-2 14 TRBV3-1/TRBV3-2 few TGTGCCAGCAGCCAGTCAGGGTGGGACTATGGCTACACCTTC CASSQSGWDYGYTF
TRBD1 TRBJ1-2 14 TRBV5-4 once TGTGCCAGCAGCTTCAACCGGGACAGATATGGCTACACCTTC CASSFNRDRYGYTF
NA TRBJ2-1 12 TRBV7-2 NA TGTGCCAGCAACTTCGTTAGGGGTGAGCAGTTCTTC CASNFVRGEQFF
TRBD1 TRBJ2-1 13 TRBV7-8 NA TGTGCCAGCAGCGCAACAGGGGACAATGAGCAGTTCTTC CASSATGDNEQFF
NA TRBJ2-7 13 TRBV27 NA TGTGCCAGCAGTTTGTCTCTGGCATACGAGCAGTACTTC CASSLSLAYEQYF
NA TRBJ2-1 16 TRBV11-2 NA TGTGCCAGCAGCTTCGGTGATAGGACAGACTACAATGAGCAGTTCTTC CASSFGDRTDYNEQFF
TRBD1 TRBJ2-7 16 TRBV19 NA TGTGCCAGTAGTACCGGGACAGGGGACGGCGCCTACGAGCAGTACTTC CASSTGTGDGAYEQYF
NA TRBJ1-4 18 TRBV5-6 NA TGTGCCAGCAGTCGTCAAGCCTTTTACAGGCCGGCTAATGAAAAACTGTTTTTT CASSRQAFYRPANEKLFF
TRBD1 TRBJ1-5 17 TRBV6-1 NA TGTGCCAGCAGTGATTTTAGGGACAGGGGGGCCAATCAGCCCCAGCATTTT CASSDFRDRGANQPQHF
NA TRBJ2-3 15 TRBV14 NA TGTGCCAGCAGCCCATTGACAGGTGGAACAGATACGCAGTATTTT CASSPLTGGTDTQYF
NA TRBJ2-3 15 TRBV15 NA TGTGCCACCAGCCGGGGTAGCGCTGACACAGATACGCAGTATTTT CATSRGSADTDTQYF
NA TRBJ2-2 15 TRBV5-5 NA TGTGCCAGCAGCTTGGCTAGAATGAACACCGGGGAGCTGTTTTTT CASSLARMNTGELFF
TRBD1 TRBJ1-1 14 TRBV19 NA TGTGCCAGTTGTAGGGGGCGCAGAGACACTGAAGCTTTCTTT CASCRGRRDTEAFF
NA TRBJ2-6 18 TRBV19 NA TGTGCCAGTAGTATAGGGGGAGTGTTGAAAACTGGGGCCAACGTCCTGACTTTC CASSIGGVLKTGANVLTF
NA TRBJ1-3 14 TRBV6-2/TRBV6-3 NA TGTGCCAGCAGCCCCGACAGCTCTGGAAACACCATATATTTT CASSPDSSGNTIYF
TRBD1 TRBJ2-5 15 TRBV5-6 NA TGTGCCAGCAGCTTGGTTGGACAGGGTGGCGAGACCCAGTACTTC CASSLVGQGGETQYF
NA TRBJ2-1 16 TRBV7-8 NA TGTGCCAGCAGCCGCTTTTTCCTGACGGGGAACAATGAGCAGTTCTTC CASSRFFLTGNNEQFF
TRBD1 TRBJ1-1 14 TRBV7-2 NA TGTGCCAGCAGCCTCCGCCGGACAGGGGGCGAAGCTTTCTTT CASSLRRTGGEAFF
NA TRBJ2-1 12 TRBV2 NA TGTGCCAGCAGTAACACGGAGAATGAGCAGTTCTTC CASSNTENEQFF
TRBD1 TRBJ2-6 17 TRBV18 NA TGTGCCAGCTCACAGGGGGCACCCTACTCTGGGGCCAACGTCCTGACTTTC CASSQGAPYSGANVLTF
TRBD2 TRBJ2-1 16 TRBV5-1 few TGCGCCAGCAGCATCGCAAGCGGGGGGTCTTACAATGAGCAGTTCTTC CASSIASGGSYNEQFF
NA TRBJ2-7 13 TRBV29-1 NA TGCAGCGTCGGACAGAGATCCACCTACGAGCAGTACTTC CSVGQRSTYEQYF
NA TRBJ1-4 13 TRBV5-5 NA TGTGCCAGCGCGACAGCCTCTAATGAAAAACTGTTTTTT CASATASNEKLFF
NA TRBJ1-1 13 TRBV9 NA TGTGCCAGCAGCGTAGCCGTGAACACTGAAGCTTTCTTT CASSVAVNTEAFF
TRBD1 TRBJ1-6 16 TRBV23-1 NA TGCGCCAGCAGTCAACGGGACAGGGGGCCTAATTCACCCCTCCACTTT CASSQRDRGPNSPLHF
TRBD1 TRBJ1-4 13 TRBV5-1 NA TGCGCCAGCAGCACAGACAGGGGCGAAAAACTGTTTTTT CASSTDRGEKLFF
NA TRBJ1-5 12 TRBV6-6 NA TGTGCCAGCAGTCGATCCGATCAGCCCCAGCATTTT CASSRSDQPQHF
TRBD1 TRBJ1-4 13 TRBV2 NA TGTGCCAGCAGGGGACAGGGCGGTGAAAAACTGTTTTTT CASRGQGGEKLFF
TRBD1 TRBJ1-4 15 TRBV7-9 few TGTGCCAGCAGCTTAGGGGGGACAGTGAATGAAAAACTGTTTTTT CASSLGGTVNEKLFF
NA TRBJ1-5 16 TRBV6-1 NA TGTGCCAGCAGTGAATTGTCGGGGGGCCGCAATCAGCCCCAGCATTTT CASSELSGGRNQPQHF
TRBD1 TRBJ2-5 12 TRBV10-2 NA TGCGCCAGCAGGGACAGGGGAGAGACCCAGTACTTC CASRDRGETQYF
NA TRBJ2-2 14 TRBV19 NA TGTGCCAGTAGTACTAACAGCCACACCGGGGAGCTGTTTTTT CASSTNSHTGELFF
NA TRBJ1-1 12 TRBV18 NA TGTGCCAGCTCGCTCAGGGGCGCTGAAGCTTTCTTT CASSLRGAEAFF
NA TRBJ1-2 12 TRBV5-1 NA TGCGCCAGCAGCTTGTTGGGCGATGGCTACACCTTC CASSLLGDGYTF
TRBD1 TRBJ2-7 15 TRBV5-5 NA TGTGCCAGCAGCACCAGGACAGGGGGCTCCTACGAGCAGTACTTC CASSTRTGGSYEQYF
TRBD1 TRBJ1-5 16 TRBV4-1 NA TGCGCCAGCAGCCAGGGACAGGGAGGGGGCAATCAGCCCCAGCATTTT CASSQGQGGGNQPQHF
TRBD2 TRBJ2-7 16 TRBV13 NA TGTGCCAGCAGCTTAAGGCTAGCGGGAGCCGCCTACGAGCAGTACTTC CASSLRLAGAAYEQYF
NA TRBJ2-2 13 TRBV5-1 NA TGCGCCAGCACGCACAGAAACACCGGGGAGCTGTTTTTT CASTHRNTGELFF
NA TRBJ2-1 13 TRBV3-1/TRBV3-2 NA TGTGCCAGCAGCCCGGACACCCCACGAGAGCAGTTCTTC CASSPDTPREQFF
NA TRBJ2-2 15 TRBV9 NA TGTGCCAGCAGCGCGTTTAGCGGTTACACCGGGGAGCTGTTTTTT CASSAFSGYTGELFF
NA TRBJ2-5 15 TRBV5-1 NA TGCGCCAGCAGCATTAATGTAGGGGAAGAAGAGACCCAGTACTTC CASSINVGEEETQYF
TRBD2 TRBJ2-1 19 TRBV5-1 NA TGCGCCAGCAGCTTGGAGAGGGGTGATAGCGGGAGGGCCTTCAATGAGCAGTTCTTC CASSLERGDSGRAFNEQFF
NA TRBJ1-2 17 TRBV4-3 few TGCGCCAGCAGCCTTCATAGGGGCCAGGGGCAAAACTATGGCTACACCTTC CASSLHRGQGQNYGYTF
NA TRBJ2-7 14 TRBV6-5 NA TGTGCCAGCAGCCCCCCCGGACAGACTTACGAGCAGTACTTC CASSPPGQTYEQYF
NA TRBJ2-2 16 TRBV5-1 NA TGCGCCAGCAGCTTGCGGGATTCCGCGAACACCGGGGAGCTGTTTTTT CASSLRDSANTGELFF
NA TRBJ1-1 14 TRBV27 few TGTGCCAGCAGTTTTGCGGCTAGGAACACTGAAGCTTTCTTT CASSFAARNTEAFF
TRBD2 TRBJ2-1 18 TRBV7-9 NA TGTGCCAGCAGCTCACCAGTCGGGTCTAGCGGGGATTACAATGAGCAGTTCTTC CASSSPVGSSGDYNEQFF